This TCR beta chain was recovered during a study of CD8 T cells in Susac syndrome. General observations from the study: The peak of CD8+ clonal expansion in Susac was seen in TEMRA cells and active patients.

Germline lookup yields CDR1 SQVTM and CDR2 ANQGSEA. The CDR3 has 13 amino acids. The V gene end was trimmed by 5 bases and the J gene end by 4 bases; junction bases not matched to a gene: 4. This clonotype was seen a single time. Its antigen remains unidentified. Roughly 0.5 to 1 ug RNA was reverse transcribed with random hexamers. With immunoSEQ multiplex PCR, TCR beta CDR3 was amplified across 54 Vbeta and 13 Jbeta. TCRdb ran MiXCR on the immunoSEQ multiplex PCR reads and lists one entry per CDR3 protein. The data show roughly 89,000 distinct CDR3 sequences, with about 96% seen just once and roughly 0.62% held by the top ten.

The receptor was derived from a human donor with Susac syndrome. The V and J genes are TRBV29-1 and TRBJ2-1; 8 bases are shared with TRBD2. What was sequenced was CD8+ T cells from PBMCs. CDR3 coding DNA: TGCAGCGTTTCAGAGCGGGGGTACAATGAGCAGTTCTTC. Translated: CSVSERGYNEQFF.